These 7 T cell receptor beta chains originate from one sample sequenced in a study of T cells in women clearing cervical HPV infection. TCRdb keeps only in-frame clones here, not all; method: immunoSEQ multiplex PCR. This listing includes around 46,000 clones. Sequenced input: blood buffy coat. These receptors were obtained from a woman aged 18 to 75 with a cervical HPV16 infection that either progressed to CIN3+ or cleared (not recorded which).

CDR3: CASRGQGVANQPQHF. The CDR3 bases that were read are TGTGCCAGTAGGGGACAGGGGGTCGCCAATCAGCCC. The chain joins TRBV19 to TRBJ1-5, with TRBD1 matching 11 bases. The read terminates 3 residues ahead of where the CDR3 ends, so the germline J gene completes it. The germline CDR1 and CDR2 sequences are LNHDA and SQIVND (reference sequence). This CDR3 is built from 15 residues. J gave up 3 bases and V 6 bases, and 4 bases lay outside the gene matches.

To note about this clone: The observed sequence ends 3 residues before the CDR3 terminus, with the missing tail filled in from the germline J gene. This chain uses TRBV7-6 with TRBJ1-1; weak D call: TRBD1 (5 bases). V gave up 7 bases and J gave up 4 bases, with 10 bases separating them. This CDR3 has 12 residues. Germline CDR1 reads SGHVS; CDR2 reads FNYEAQ. This chain's CDR3 is CASTGGGTEAFF. Incomplete CDR3 DNA: TGTGCCAGCACTGGGGGGGGCACTGAA.

The CDR3 DNA, read in part, is TGTGCCAGCAGCTCATCGGGGACAGGGTCGCCCGGGGAG. It codes for CASSSSGTGSPGE. The entire CDR3 reads CASSSSGTGSPGELFF. The chain couples TRBV7-3 to TRBJ2-2; 9 bases are shared with TRBD1. The CDR3 end is not reached by the read, which stops 3 residues before it; the germline J gene fills it in. The germline CDR1 and CDR2 sequences are SGHTA and FQGTGA. The J segment lost 6 bases and the V segment lost 4 bases, leaving 9 bases of the junction unmatched. This CDR3 has 16 amino acids.

Of note for this clone: The read is 3 residues too short to cover the CDR3 end, so that end is filled in from the germline J gene. V usage is TRBV7-6 and J usage is TRBJ2-3, with D hard to call. Germline CDR1 is SGHVS and CDR2 is FNYEAQ. The CDR3 has 14 amino acids. CDR3 bases read: TGTGCCAGCAGCTTATTAAGCGCGGAAGAGACG. It translates to CASSLLSAEET. The full CDR3 protein reads CASSLLSAEETQYF.

Details on this clone: The read falls 3 residues short of the CDR3 end, and the missing part is taken from the germline J gene. This chain links TRBV30 with TRBJ1-4; D may be TRBD1 (6 bases). Looked up from germline, CDR1 is GTSNPN and CDR2 is SVGIG (reference sequence). The CDR3 runs 16 residues. The sequenced part of the CDR3 DNA is TGTGCCTGTTTGACAGGCAAAAACTCCTATAATTCACCA. It encodes CACLTGKNSYNSP. From start to end, the CDR3 is CACLTGKNSYNSPLFF.

Worth noting for this clone: The CDR3 end is not reached by the read, which stops 3 residues before it; the germline J gene fills it in. The chain uses TRBV7-9 and TRBJ1-4, with D unclear. CDR1 is SEHNR, CDR2 FQNEAQ, per germline (reference sequence). The CDR3 loop spans 15 amino acids. Trimming shortened V by 1 base and J by 6 bases, and 12 bases separated the two germline ends. The part of the CDR3 DNA that was read is TGTGCCAGCAGCTTAGGGCCCCTCAAGGATGAAAAA. It codes for CASSLGPLKDEK. In full, the CDR3 is CASSLGPLKDEKLFF.

With respect to this clone: The CDR3 extends 3 residues past the end of the read, so its final part is completed from the germline J gene. This chain joins TRBV7-9 and TRBJ1-2; D call uncertain. The CDR3 totals 15 residues. Germline V gene data show CDR1 as SEHNR and CDR2 as FQNEAQ (reference sequence). V lost 5 bases and J 1 base, leaving 14 bases between the germline ends. CDR3 protein: CASSHNNYNNYGYTF. Incomplete CDR3 DNA: TGTGCCAGCAGCCATAACAACTATAATAACTATGGC.